Shown below are 21 T cell receptor beta chains from a single sample sequenced in a study of T-cell memory formation after mild COVID-19. TCRdb processed the 5' RACE reads anew with MiXCR; each CDR3 protein has one entry. The sample has around 300,000 distinct CDR3 sequences, less than 9.5% seen once. Sequenced material: PBMCs or a T cell subset sorted from them (not recorded which). These receptors were obtained from a man aged 18 to 35 who had mild COVID-19 (a few samples of this study predate the infection). Cell type and time point are not known.

This clonotype was observed a few times. The chain couples TRBV18 to TRBJ2-5; D remains ambiguous. CDR1 and CDR2 from the germline V gene are KGHSH and LQKENI. The ends were cut back, 0 bases at V and 2 bases at J, with 13 bases in the middle. CDR3 length: 16 residues. The CDR3 coding sequence is TGTGCCAGCTCACCACCATCGTTACGTTTACAAGAGACCCAGTACTTC. This gives the protein CASSPPSLRLQETQYF.

This clonotype was observed a handful of times. The chain carries TRBV7-2 and TRBJ2-4; D not certain. Germline V gene sequence: CDR1 SGHTA, CDR2 FQGNSA. The V gene lost 4 bases and the J gene lost 0 bases, with 10 bases spanning the gap. The CDR3 totals 15 residues. As DNA, the CDR3 is TGTGCCAGCAGCTCGAACCCGGTAGCCAAAAACATTCAGTACTTC. Translation gives CASSSNPVAKNIQYF.

This chain connects TRBV5-4 to TRBJ2-1, with 10 bases that match TRBD1. The V and J ends lost 4 bases and 7 bases, in that order; junction bases with no gene match: 2. This CDR3 contains 13 residues. Germline loops: CDR1 SGHNT, CDR2 YYREEE (reference sequence). DNA for the CDR3: TGTGCCAGCAGCGCGGGACAGGGGAATGAGCAGTTCTTC. It codes for CASSAGQGNEQFF.

This clonotype came up many times. V usage is TRBV5-1 and J usage is TRBJ2-5; no definite D call. This CDR3 spans 14 amino acids. The germline V gene has CDR1 SGHRS and CDR2 YFSETQ. Deletions cut 1 base from V and 1 base from J, with 8 bases between. As DNA, the CDR3 is TGCGCCAGCAGCTTGTTGGCTATCCAAGAGACCCAGTACTTC. Protein sequence: CASSLLAIQETQYF.

V and J are TRBV24-1 and TRBJ1-5, with 7 bases fitting TRBD1. The junction had 9 bases not matched to a gene; V was cut back by 9 bases and J by 2 bases. Per germline, CDR1 KGHDR and CDR2 SFDVKD. This CDR3 is 15 amino acids long. The CDR3, as DNA: TGTGCCACCCGGGGTGGCGGGACAGGCAATCAGCCCCAGCATTTT. Translated: CATRGGGTGNQPQHF.

The chain joins TRBV4-3 to TRBJ1-5, with D unresolved. Trimming took 0 bases from V and 3 from J, leaving 9 bases between them. The CDR3 is made up of 15 amino acids. CDR1 LGHNA and CDR2 YSLEER come from the germline V gene. Here the CDR3 DNA reads TGCGCCAGCAGCCAAGACCTGGTGAACAATCAGCCCCAGCATTTT. Residues: CASSQDLVNNQPQHF.

The sample holds many counts of this clonotype. The CDR3, as DNA: TGTGCCAGCAGTGAGCCCCTCTCCTTCAATCAGCCCCAGCATTTT. Translated: CASSEPLSFNQPQHF. The chain employs TRBV6-2 or TRBV6-3 and TRBJ1-5; unclear D gene. Looked up from germline, CDR1 is MNHEY and CDR2 is SVGEGT. Trimming took 5 bases from V and 3 from J, leaving 14 bases between them. This CDR3 has 15 amino acids.

This clonotype was seen only a few times. V usage is TRBV28 and J usage is TRBJ2-1; possible D gene TRBD2, 5 bases. The CDR3 has 15 amino acids. CDR1 and CDR2 from the germline V gene are MDHEN and SYDVKM. V lost 5 bases, J lost 0 bases, and 11 bases lay in between. The CDR3 DNA sequence: TGTGCCAGCAGTGAGGGTGGGAGCTCCTACAATGAGCAGTTCTTC. Its protein is CASSEGGSSYNEQFF.

The chain links TRBV7-2 to TRBJ1-1, with TRBD1 matching over 10 bases. Germline values: CDR1 SGHTA, CDR2 FQGNSA. CDR3 length: 14 amino acids. The trim removed 3 bases at V and 4 bases at J, leaving 2 bases unmatched. CDR3 bases: TGTGCCAGCAGCTTGGGGACAGGGGTCACTGAAGCTTTCTTT. It is translated as CASSLGTGVTEAFF. The full variable domain, with the rest looked up from reference TRBV7-2 and TRBJ1-1, is GAGVSQSPSNKVTEKGKDVELRCDPISGHTALYWYRQSLGQGLEFLIYFQGNSAPDKSGLPSDRFSAERTGGSVSTLTIQRTQQEDSAVYLCASSLGTGVTEAFFGQGTRLTVV.

This clonotype appeared a few times. The chain employs TRBV3-2 and TRBJ2-7; TRBD2, as called in the table, went unchecked against the DNA. TRBV3-2 is a listed pseudogene. There are 14 residues in the CDR3. CDR3 loop: CASSHGRAWFEQYV. The CDR3 coding sequence is TGTGCCAGCAGCCACGGGAGGGCTTGGTTTGAGCAGTACGTC.

This clonotype was counted between two and nine times. The chain is built from TRBV5-6 and TRBJ2-5; D remains unclear. CDR3 length: 13 amino acids. In germline, CDR1 is SGHDT, CDR2 YYEEEE. The V end lost 0 bases, the J end lost 3 bases, and 6 bases lay between the germline ends. The CDR3 loop is CASSLDEEETQYF. The DNA for the CDR3 is TGTGCCAGCAGCTTGGATGAGGAAGAGACCCAGTACTTC.

This clonotype was counted a few times. This chain links TRBV5-1 with TRBJ2-2, with D possibly TRBD1 on 6 matching bases. CDR3 length: 15 residues. Germline-derived CDR1 and CDR2 are SGHRS and YFSETQ. V dropped 4 bases and J dropped 3 bases, with 13 bases sitting between them. The CDR3 nucleotides read TGCGCCAGCAGCGTGACAGGCCCCCACACCGGGGAGCTGTTTTTT. This codes for CASSVTGPHTGELFF.

The chain joins TRBV4-2 to TRBJ1-2; D is possibly TRBD1 (5 bases). Germline V lookup: CDR1 LGHNA, CDR2 YNFKEQ. The CDR3 contains 16 residues. Trimming left V 0 bases short and J 2 bases short, with 13 bases between. CDR3 DNA: TGTGCCAGCAGCCAAGATTTGGAGGGGACCAACTATGGCTACACCTTC. Amino acid sequence: CASSQDLEGTNYGYTF.

The rearrangement links TRBV7-2 to TRBJ1-3; unclear D gene. Germline assignment: CDR1 SGHTA and CDR2 FQGNSA. Trimming shortened V by 1 base and J by 0 bases, and 7 bases separated the two germline ends. CDR3 length: 15 amino acids. This CDR3 reads CASSLEATSGNTIYF. CDR3 nucleotide sequence: TGTGCCAGCAGCTTAGAAGCGACCTCTGGAAACACCATATATTTT.

This clonotype has ten or more counts. V gene TRBV7-2 combines with J gene TRBJ2-3; no clear D. Germline CDR1 is SGHTA and CDR2 is FQGNSA. Trimming cost V 4 bases and J 2 bases, with 7 bases left between them. The CDR3 is 13 amino acids. CDR3 bases: TGTGCCAGCAGCTACTCGACCACAGATACGCAGTATTTT. It translates to CASSYSTTDTQYF.

This clonotype was seen more than once but under ten times. CDR3 in amino acids: CAISVDRRQLSTGELFF. For the CDR3, the DNA is TGTGCCATCAGTGTCGACAGGAGGCAATTATCCACCGGGGAGCTGTTTTTT. V usage is TRBV10-3 and J usage is TRBJ2-2, with a weak D call TRBD1 (6 bases). The V end was cut by 4 bases, the J end by 4 bases, with 19 bases between. Germline V gives CDR1 ENHRY, CDR2 SYGVKD. The CDR3 contains 17 residues.

This clonotype was observed a few times. The chain combines TRBV9 with TRBJ1-2, with D uncertain. The CDR3 is 14 amino acids. Germline loops: CDR1 SGDLS, CDR2 YYNGEE. V was clipped by 1 base and J by 2 bases, with 9 bases between them. The CDR3 coding sequence is TGTGCCAGCAGCGTATTCCCCGGGAACTATGGCTACACCTTC. It encodes CASSVFPGNYGYTF.

This clonotype showed up just a few times. The chain joins TRBV19 to TRBJ1-1; D call uncertain. The length of the CDR3 is 13 residues. From germline, CDR1 is LNHDA and CDR2 SQIVND (reference sequence). The germline V and J ends were trimmed by 5 bases and 1 base, with 8 bases remaining between them. The CDR3 region has the DNA TGTGCCAGTAGTCCCGGGAAGAACACTGAAGCTTTCTTT. Translating gives CASSPGKNTEAFF.

This clonotype occurred a few times. This chain links TRBV7-8 with TRBJ2-4; the match to TRBD2 covers 8 bases. The CDR3 runs to 17 residues. Per the germline V gene, CDR1 is SGHVS and CDR2 is FQNEAQ. The junction had 14 bases not matched to a gene; V was cut back by 5 bases and J by 5 bases. Here the CDR3 reads CASSPVGTRTQENIQYF. CDR3 nucleotides: TGTGCCAGCAGCCCGGTGGGGACTAGGACCCAAGAAAACATTCAGTACTTC.

This clonotype was counted between two and nine times. This rearrangement joins TRBV12-3 or TRBV12-4 to TRBJ1-1; D remains ambiguous. CDR3 length equals 19 residues. V was pared by 6 bases and J by 0 bases, with 26 bases between. The CDR3 loop is CASSPSGRSLLFMNTEAFF. The CDR3 DNA is TGTGCCAGCAGCCCTTCGGGCCGGTCACTCCTGTTCATGAACACTGAAGCTTTCTTT.

The V gene is TRBV25-1, the J gene TRBJ2-5; 9 bases agree with TRBD1. The junction had 15 bases not matched to a gene; V was cut back by 5 bases and J by 5 bases. Germline V gives CDR1 MGHDK, CDR2 SYGVNS. The CDR3 loop spans 17 amino acids. CDR3 coding DNA: TGTGCCAGCAGTACCGGACAGGGGTTGATGGTTCGTGAGACCCAGTACTTC. It specifies CASSTGQGLMVRETQYF.